What follows are 30 T cell receptor beta chains derived from one specimen sequenced in a study of human T cells and chemical hapten exposure. TCRdb reprocessed the RACE reads with MiXCR, giving one entry per CDR3 protein. The sample has roughly 180,000 distinct CDR3 sequences, 14% seen once. The time point denotes: patch test 1, 2 weeks after DPC sensitization. Treatment noted: therapeutic diphenylcyclopropenone sensitization with weekly scalp DPC. Sequenced here: whole blood, sampled in connection with sensitization to the hapten diphenylcyclopropenone (DPC). These receptors originate from a woman in her 30s with alopecia areata. Some clones in this sample may be carry-over from other donors' samples.

This clonotype was seen a few times. The genes are TRBV19 and TRBJ1-2, with 8 bases lining up with TRBD1. The V segment lost 4 bases and the J segment 0 bases; nucleotides outside the gene matches: 1. Per the germline V gene, CDR1 is LNHDA and CDR2 is SQIVND (reference sequence). The CDR3 totals 14 residues. The CDR3 sequence is CASSTTGANYGYTF. The CDR3 DNA sequence: TGTGCCAGTAGTACGACAGGGGCTAACTATGGCTACACCTTC.

This clonotype showed up just a few times. The J gene is TRBJ1-1, the V gene TRBV29-1; the D gene is possibly TRBD1 (5 bases). With 6 bases removed from V and 1 base from J, the gap between germline ends came to 9 bases. The CDR3 runs 12 residues. Germline-derived CDR1 and CDR2 are SQVTM and ANQGSEA. The CDR3 loop is CSVYGGNTEAFF. The DNA of the CDR3 is TGCAGCGTATACGGGGGGAACACTGAAGCTTTCTTT.

J is TRBJ2-7 and V is TRBV20-1, with D hard to call. Germline V gene data show CDR1 as DFQATT and CDR2 as SNEGSKA (reference sequence). This CDR3 has 12 residues. V lost 4 bases and J lost 3, with 10 bases in between. DNA for the CDR3: TGCAGTGCTACCACGGACGGCTACGAGCAGTACTTC. Translating gives CSATTDGYEQYF.

This clonotype was counted a few times. V and J are TRBV30 and TRBJ2-1; D is perhaps TRBD2 (5 bases). Germline V gene lookup returns CDR1 GTSNPN and CDR2 SVGIG (reference sequence). V was cut by 3 bases and J by 8 bases, with 17 bases left in between. The CDR3 covers 14 residues. CDR3 amino acids: CAWRVGTSPHEQFF. The CDR3 nucleotides read TGTGCCTGGAGAGTCGGCACTAGTCCCCATGAGCAGTTCTTC.

The genes are TRBV6-6 and TRBJ2-5, with 9 bases fitting TRBD1. The CDR3 runs 15 residues. Germline V gives CDR1 MNHNY, CDR2 SVGAGI (reference sequence). J gave up 5 bases and V 6 bases, and 10 bases lay outside the gene matches. The CDR3 coding sequence is TGTGCCAGCAGCCCCGAAACAGGGGGCAGGGAGACCCAGTACTTC. Residues: CASSPETGGRETQYF.

J is TRBJ1-6 and V is TRBV6-5; D remains unclear. V lost 2 bases and J 11 bases, leaving 10 bases between the germline ends. Germline CDR1 reads MNHEY; CDR2 reads SVGAGI. The CDR3 is 13 residues long. This CDR3 reads CASSYRGRTPLHF. CDR3 in DNA: TGTGCCAGCAGTTACAGAGGGAGAACACCCCTCCACTTT.

This clonotype was seen more than once but under ten times. V gene TRBV12-3 or TRBV12-4 combines with J gene TRBJ1-1, with D unresolved. The V gene lost 3 bases and the J gene lost 7 bases, with 9 bases spanning the gap. The CDR3 has 12 amino acids. CDR3 DNA: TGTGCCAGCAGTTTCCAGCGAGTTGAAGCTTTCTTT. Translated, it gives CASSFQRVEAFF.

The chain links TRBV28 to TRBJ1-3, with D hard to call. Germline V CDR1 and CDR2: MDHEN, SYDVKM. The CDR3 extends over 13 amino acids. V lost 1 base and J 7 bases, leaving 8 bases between the germline ends. The CDR3 DNA reads TGTGCCAGCAGTTTATATCGACGGAACACCATATATTTT. Translating gives CASSLYRRNTIYF.

Remarks on this clonotype: A junction end diverges from the germline sequence, so it may reflect a read error. This chain uses TRBV6-2 or TRBV6-3 with TRBJ1-2; D ambiguous. CDR1 is MNHEY, CDR2 SVGEGT, per germline. The CDR3 contains 17 residues. CDR3 sequence reads: CASNYSRTSIPNYGYTF. CDR3 bases: TGTGCCAGCAATTACTCGAGGACTTCTATTCCTAACTATGGCTACACCTTC.

This clonotype has at least ten counts. This chain links TRBV10-3 with TRBJ2-7; TRBD1 aligns across 11 bases. With V trimmed by 0 bases and J by 3 bases, 1 base remained unmatched. The length of the CDR3 is 15 residues. The germline V gene encodes CDR1 ENHRY and CDR2 SYGVKD. The CDR3 protein is CAISESGQGGYEQYF. The CDR3, as DNA: TGTGCCATCAGTGAGTCGGGACAGGGGGGCTACGAGCAGTACTTC.

The gene calls are TRBV20-1 and TRBJ1-2; D is perhaps TRBD1 (6 bases). The V and J ends lost 6 bases and 3 bases respectively, with 14 bases between them. Germline V CDR1 and CDR2: DFQATT, SNEGSKA (reference sequence). The CDR3 contains 13 residues. DNA of the CDR3: TGCAGTGCCGAAGGGGGGGGAGACTATGGCTACACCTTC. Translated, it gives CSAEGGGDYGYTF.

This clonotype was recorded many times. The chain couples TRBV10-3 to TRBJ2-7, with D unresolved. This CDR3 spans 14 amino acids. V dropped 0 bases and J dropped 2 bases, with 8 bases sitting between them. Germline CDR1 is ENHRY and CDR2 is SYGVKD. CDR3 loop: CAISESIVTYEQYF. The CDR3 DNA is TGTGCCATCAGTGAGTCGATAGTCACCTACGAGCAGTACTTC.

This clonotype was seen only a few times. The chain couples TRBV5-4 to TRBJ1-2; maybe TRBD1 (5 bases). This CDR3 spans 18 amino acids. Germline V gene sequence: CDR1 SGHNT, CDR2 YYREEE (reference sequence). V shed 4 bases and J shed 2 bases, with 24 bases lying between them. CDR3 residues: CASSASSGTPGGNYGYTF. Here the CDR3 DNA reads TGTGCCAGCAGCGCCTCCTCCGGGACGCCCGGGGGGAACTATGGCTACACCTTC.

This clonotype was observed a handful of times. CDR3 nucleotides: TGTGCCAGCAGTTATGGCACCGGCCTTGGAAGGGTGTTTTTT. This encodes CASSYGTGLGRVFF. The chain recombines TRBV6-2 or TRBV6-3 with TRBJ1-4, with D uncertain. CDR3 length equals 14 residues. The ends were cut back, 3 bases at V and 15 bases at J, with 20 bases in the middle. Per the germline V gene, CDR1 is MNHEY and CDR2 is SVGEGT.

The chain employs TRBV28 and TRBJ2-7, with TRBD1 as a possible D gene (6 bases). Trimming took off 9 bases at V and 3 bases at J, with 12 bases between the two ends. This CDR3 spans 12 amino acids. Germline CDR1 and CDR2: MDHEN and SYDVKM. The CDR3 region is CASTGTNYEQYF. For the CDR3, the DNA is TGTGCCAGTACCGGGACAAACTACGAGCAGTACTTC.

This clonotype was seen a handful of times. The chain carries TRBV14 and TRBJ2-3, with D possibly being TRBD2 (7 bases). V shed 1 base and J shed 2 bases, with 10 bases lying between them. CDR1 and CDR2 from the germline V gene are SGHDN and FVKESK. The CDR3 is 15 amino acids. In nucleotides, the CDR3 is TGTGCCAGCAGCCAAGCGGGGGGCCCCACAGATACGCAGTATTTT. Its translation is CASSQAGGPTDTQYF.

The V gene is TRBV20-1, the J gene TRBJ2-5; 7 bases agree with TRBD1. This CDR3 region has 13 residues. Germline loops: CDR1 DFQATT, CDR2 SNEGSKA (reference sequence). V was clipped by 7 bases and J by 0 bases; unmatched bases: 5. CDR3 DNA sequence: TGCAGTGGTACGGGGACAGACCAAGAGACCCAGTACTTC. This gives the protein CSGTGTDQETQYF.

This clonotype was recorded many times. The chain joins TRBV28 to TRBJ2-7; D possibly corresponds to TRBD2 (6 bases). The CDR3 has 12 residues. V was cut by 5 bases and J by 11 bases, with 16 bases left in between. Germline V gene lookup returns CDR1 MDHEN and CDR2 SYDVKM. The CDR3 DNA is TGTGCCAGCAGTAAGCCGGGGGAGCGGGAGTACTTC. It is translated as CASSKPGEREYF.

The chain couples TRBV3-2 to TRBJ2-2; whether TRBD1, the table's D call, matches the DNA was not checked. TRBV3-2 represents a pseudogene. This CDR3 is built from 16 residues. CDR3 region: CASSGTGRRNTGELFF. CDR3 in DNA: TGTGCCAGCAGCGGGACAGGGCGACGTAACACCGGGGAGCTGTTTTTT.

A few counts support this clonotype. This rearrangement joins TRBV28 to TRBJ1-1; no clear D. Per the germline V gene, CDR1 is MDHEN and CDR2 is SYDVKM. The CDR3 is made up of 15 amino acids. V gave up 7 bases and J gave up 0 bases, with 15 bases separating them. The CDR3 nucleotides are TGTGCCAGCATTAAAGGGCCGACGATGAACACTGAAGCTTTCTTT. It yields the protein CASIKGPTMNTEAFF.

This clonotype showed up just a few times. V and J are TRBV12-3 or TRBV12-4 and TRBJ2-7; 7 nucleotides match TRBD2. The CDR3 is 16 residues long. The V and J ends lost 5 bases and 8 bases, in that order; junction bases with no gene match: 18. This CDR3 is CASSLEGSTSASKQYF. The CDR3 nucleotides read TGTGCCAGCAGTCTGGAGGGTAGTACTAGCGCGTCGAAGCAGTACTTC.

This clonotype was seen many times. The V call is TRBV7-9, the J call TRBJ1-2; D is perhaps TRBD1 (6 bases). Germline CDR1 and CDR2: SEHNR and FQNEAQ (reference sequence). V was pared by 4 bases and J by 1 base, with 16 bases between. The CDR3 has 16 amino acids. Here the CDR3 reads CASSSHRDTVNYGYTF. DNA of the CDR3: TGTGCCAGCAGCTCCCACCGGGACACCGTTAACTATGGCTACACCTTC.

This sequence joins TRBV6-2 or TRBV6-3 and TRBJ1-3; TRBD1 might be the D (5 bases). This CDR3 comprises 16 residues. The V and J ends lost 5 bases and 1 base respectively, with 15 bases between them. The germline gives CDR1 MNHEY, CDR2 SVGEGT. The CDR3, as DNA: TGTGCCAGCAGTCATTACGGGGGATCTTCTGGAAACACCATATATTTT. This gives the protein CASSHYGGSSGNTIYF.

This clonotype was detected a few times. The rearrangement joins TRBV19 to TRBJ1-2; weak D call: TRBD1 (5 bases). CDR1 LNHDA and CDR2 SQIVND come from the germline V gene (reference sequence). V lost 5 bases and J 4 bases, leaving 11 bases between the germline ends. CDR3 length: 13 amino acids. CDR3 residues: CASSCDRLYGYTF. In DNA, the CDR3 is TGTGCCAGTAGTTGCGACAGACTCTATGGCTACACCTTC.

V and J are TRBV2 and TRBJ2-7; D remains ambiguous. The V gene's germline CDR1 is SNHLY and CDR2 FYNNEI. The V gene lost 7 bases and the J gene lost 7 bases, with 14 bases spanning the gap. This CDR3 contains 12 residues. CDR3 DNA sequence: TGTGCCAGCAATCTACCCTCGGGTGAGCAGTACTTC. Translation: CASNLPSGEQYF.

The V gene is TRBV27, the J gene TRBJ1-6; TRBD1 matches at 7 bases. J gave up 6 bases and V 4 bases, and 6 bases lay outside the gene matches. The CDR3 runs to 15 residues. The V gene's germline CDR1 is MNHEY and CDR2 SMNVEV (reference sequence). This chain's CDR3 is CASSSTGYGNSPLHF. CDR3 nucleotide sequence: TGTGCCAGCAGTTCGACAGGGTATGGTAATTCACCCCTCCACTTT.

This clonotype was found many times. V usage is TRBV28 and J usage is TRBJ2-1; TRBD2 agrees at 8 bases. The CDR3 consists of 14 residues. Looked up from germline, CDR1 is MDHEN and CDR2 is SYDVKM. Trimming at V came to 10 bases and at J to 3 bases, leaving 8 bases not matched to a gene. The DNA for the CDR3 is TGTGCCACTCGGTCGGGGGGGTACTACAATGAGCAGTTCTTC. Encoded protein: CATRSGGYYNEQFF.

The V call is TRBV29-1, the J call TRBJ2-7; 9 bases align to TRBD1. CDR3 length equals 14 residues. V dropped 1 base and J dropped 3; count of bases not matched to a gene: 4. The V gene's germline CDR1 is SQVTM and CDR2 ANQGSEA. CDR3 sequence (DNA): TGCAGCGTTGAAGTGGGACAGGGAGACTACGAGCAGTACTTC. Residues: CSVEVGQGDYEQYF.

The sample holds many counts of this clonotype. This chain joins TRBV7-6 and TRBJ2-3, with 10 bases matching TRBD2. The germline CDR1 and CDR2 sequences are SGHVS and FNYEAQ. The CDR3 covers 16 residues. Trimming removed 2 bases from V and 2 bases from J; junction bases left unmatched: 4. The CDR3 nucleotides read TGTGCCAGCAGCTTAATAGCGGGGGGACACACAGATACGCAGTATTTT. This codes for CASSLIAGGHTDTQYF.

The chain couples TRBV11-2 to TRBJ2-3, with 10 bases aligning to TRBD1. Germline-derived CDR1 and CDR2 are SGHAT and FQNNGV. V was clipped by 6 bases and J by 2 bases; unmatched bases: 11. The CDR3 covers 17 residues. This chain's CDR3 is CASSPARDRGFTDTQYF. The DNA for the CDR3 is TGTGCCAGCAGTCCCGCCCGGGACAGGGGATTCACAGATACGCAGTATTTT.